The 27 T cell receptor beta chains in this list originate from one sample, sequenced in a study of graft-versus-host responses after intestinal transplantation. Only in-frame clones appear in the TCRdb table, and some are missing; sequencing was by immunoSEQ multiplex PCR. Of more than 40,000 clones in the sample, around 95% were seen once. For these receptors, no antigen is known. Sample: unstimulated CD8+ T cells sorted from spleen or lymph node cells, taken before transplant. The receptor source for this set is a human donor who was the organ donor for an intestinal transplant.

This clone was recorded once. V and J are TRBV27 and TRBJ2-3; possibly TRBD2 for D (6 bases). CDR1 and CDR2 (germline): MNHEY, SMNVEV (reference sequence). The CDR3 spans 15 residues. Trimming stripped 5 bases from V and 6 bases from J, with 18 bases between. CDR3 DNA sequence: TGTGCCAGCAGTGTAATCTCCGCGGGGCAGGATACGCAGTATTTT. It specifies CASSVISAGQDTQYF.

This chain links TRBV11-2 with TRBJ2-7; 16 bases fit TRBD2. Trimming removed 4 bases from V and 2 bases from J; junction bases left unmatched: 8. Per germline, CDR1 SGHAT and CDR2 FQNNGV. The CDR3 is 18 residues long. CDR3 sequence: CASSSGTSGGAITYEQYF. The DNA for the CDR3 is TGTGCCAGCAGCTCCGGGACTAGCGGGGGGGCCATCACCTACGAGCAGTACTTC. The variable domain in full, completed from reference TRBV11-2 and TRBJ2-7, reads EAGVAQSPRYKIIEKRQSVAFWCNPISGHATLYWYQQILGQGPKLLIQFQNNGVVDDSQLPKDRFSAERLKGVDSTLKIQPAKLEDSAVYLCASSSGTSGGAITYEQYFGPGTRLTVT.

This chain uses TRBV4-1 with TRBJ2-7; D is uncertain. Germline CDR1 is MGHRA and CDR2 is YSYEKL. Trimming removed 4 bases from V and 0 bases from J, with 10 bases in between. The CDR3 totals 14 residues. CDR3: CASSPSRPSYEQYF. The CDR3 nucleotides are TGCGCCAGCAGCCCCTCGCGGCCCTCCTACGAGCAGTACTTC.

The chain combines TRBV13 with TRBJ2-2, with 12 bases that match TRBD1. From germline, CDR1 is PRHDT and CDR2 FYEKMQ (reference sequence). With 5 bases clipped from V and 6 bases from J, the junction kept 13 bases outside the gene matches. The CDR3 has 18 residues. Written as DNA, the CDR3 is TGTGCCAGCAGCCCTGCCGGGACAGGGGGCGCAAAGCCCGGGGAGCTGTTTTTT. It translates to CASSPAGTGGAKPGELFF. The variable domain in full, completed from reference TRBV13 and TRBJ2-2, reads AAGVIQSPRHLIKEKRETATLKCYPIPRHDTVYWYQQGPGQDPQFLISFYEKMQSDKGSIPDRFSAQQFSDYHSELNMSSLELGDSALYFCASSPAGTGGAKPGELFFGEGSRLTVL.

The chain carries TRBV29-1 and TRBJ1-6, with D possibly TRBD1 on 6 matching bases. The CDR3 is 16 amino acids. Germline loops: CDR1 SQVTM, CDR2 ANQGSEA. V lost 6 bases, J lost 6 bases, and 21 bases lay in between. The CDR3 coding sequence is TGCAGCGTCGCCCGGGACACCCTCCTCTGTAATTCACCCCTCCACTTT. As protein: CSVARDTLLCNSPLHF.

The V call is TRBV4-1, the J call TRBJ2-5; 8 bases agree with TRBD1. This CDR3 region has 15 residues. Germline loops: CDR1 MGHRA, CDR2 YSYEKL. Trimming at V came to 0 bases and at J to 3 bases, leaving 3 bases not matched to a gene. Written as DNA, the CDR3 is TGCGCCAGCAGCCAAGATACAGGGGGAAAAGAGACCCAGTACTTC. Its protein product is CASSQDTGGKETQYF.

V usage is TRBV21-1 and J usage is TRBJ2-7; TRBD2, the D gene given by the table, was not confirmed from the DNA. TRBV21-1 is reported as a pseudogene. This CDR3 has 18 amino acids. The CDR3 sequence: CASSKSTTSGGPTYEQYF. In DNA form, the CDR3 reads TGTGCCAGCAGCAAAAGCACCACTAGCGGGGGACCTACCTACGAGCAGTACTTC.

The CDR3 DNA follows: TGTGCCAGCAGCTGGGGGATTAATTCACCCCTCCACTTT. The encoded protein is CASSWGINSPLHF. The genes are TRBV4-2 and TRBJ1-6, with a possible D match to TRBD1 (5 bases). This CDR3 is built from 13 residues. V lost 5 bases and J lost 6, with 8 bases in between. Germline V CDR1 and CDR2: LGHNA, YNFKEQ.

V is TRBV15 and J is TRBJ1-5; D is unclear. The germline V gene has CDR1 LNHNV and CDR2 YYDKDF (reference sequence). This CDR3 comprises 16 residues. The V end lost 5 bases, the J end lost 5 bases, and 19 bases lay between the germline ends. The CDR3 nucleotides read TGTGCCACCAGCTTTGCCGAGGGAAAGCCTCATCAGCCCCAGCATTTT. It codes for CATSFAEGKPHQPQHF.

This clone appeared a few times. The rearrangement uses TRBV10-3 and TRBJ2-7; 11 bases match TRBD2. CDR1 ENHRY and CDR2 SYGVKD come from the germline V gene. V lost 3 bases and J lost 5; bases outside the gene matches: 6. This CDR3 has 15 residues. CDR3 coding DNA: TGTGCCATCAGTGAAGTAGCGGGGGGGGAGAACGAGCAGTACTTC. The encoded protein is CAISEVAGGENEQYF.

This chain uses TRBV13 with TRBJ1-2, with 7 bases identical to TRBD1. CDR3 size: 16 residues. Germline values: CDR1 PRHDT, CDR2 FYEKMQ (reference sequence). V trimming: 4 bases; J trimming: 0 bases; junction bases outside the gene matches: 8. CDR3 nucleotides: TGTGCCAGCAGCTCACGACAGGGAGGTCCTAACTATGGCTACACCTTC. Its translation is CASSSRQGGPNYGYTF.

The J gene is TRBJ2-7, the V gene TRBV27; D is unclear. Per the germline V gene, CDR1 is MNHEY and CDR2 is SMNVEV (reference sequence). Trimming pared 4 bases from V and 4 bases from J, leaving 11 bases between. There are 13 residues in the CDR3. The CDR3 loop reads CASSSDPLYEQYF. CDR3 nucleotide sequence: TGTGCCAGCAGTTCCGATCCCCTTTACGAGCAGTACTTC.

The chain links TRBV11-2 to TRBJ2-1; D unresolved. The CDR3 is 12 amino acids. Trimming left V 1 base short and J 6 bases short, with 4 bases between. CDR1 is SGHAT, CDR2 FQNNGV, per germline. The DNA of the CDR3 is TGTGCCAGCAGCTTAGGCCCCAATGAGCAGTTCTTC. This translates into CASSLGPNEQFF.

The chain couples TRBV4-1 to TRBJ2-7; D is possibly TRBD2 (5 bases). This CDR3 is 15 amino acids long. Per germline, CDR1 MGHRA and CDR2 YSYEKL. V lost 5 bases and J lost 0, with 14 bases in between. CDR3 DNA sequence: TGCGCCAGCAGCGTCAGAGAGGGCCCCTCCTACGAGCAGTACTTC. Protein: CASSVREGPSYEQYF.

This sequence joins TRBV7-2 and TRBJ2-1; tentative D call: TRBD2 (5 bases). The CDR3 runs to 14 residues. The V and J ends lost 3 bases and 3 bases respectively, with 9 bases between them. The germline V gene has CDR1 SGHTA and CDR2 FQGNSA. The CDR3 reads CASSLAGIYNEQFF. CDR3 DNA: TGTGCCAGCAGCTTGGCCGGGATCTACAATGAGCAGTTCTTC.

The chain uses TRBV25-1 and TRBJ2-7, with 9 positions matching TRBD1. V shed 5 bases and J 3 bases; nucleotides not matched to a gene: 14. CDR3 length equals 17 residues. Germline loops: CDR1 MGHDK, CDR2 SYGVNS. This CDR3 is CASSPTGTGLLDYEQYF. In DNA form, the CDR3 reads TGTGCCAGCAGTCCAACCGGGACAGGGCTACTAGACTACGAGCAGTACTTC.

The chain combines TRBV6-1 with TRBJ1-5; 7 nucleotides match TRBD1. The CDR3 runs to 16 residues. Losses at the gene ends were 1 base for V and 1 base for J; bases not matched to a gene: 4. Germline assignment: CDR1 MNHNS and CDR2 SASEGT. The CDR3 DNA reads as TGTGCCAGCAGTGAAGTTGCGACAGGGAGCAATCAGCCCCAGCATTTT. Protein sequence: CASSEVATGSNQPQHF.

The chain combines TRBV28 with TRBJ2-3; 11 nucleotides line up with TRBD1. V lost 10 bases, J lost 3 bases, and 3 bases stayed unmatched. The CDR3 consists of 13 residues. Germline V gene sequence: CDR1 MDHEN, CDR2 SYDVKM. CDR3 in amino acids: CAIRDRGTDTQYF. In DNA, the CDR3 is TGTGCCATCCGGGACAGGGGGACAGATACGCAGTATTTT.

The V and J genes are TRBV4-1 and TRBJ2-5; TRBD1 aligns across 7 bases. The germline gives CDR1 MGHRA, CDR2 YSYEKL. The J segment lost 4 bases and the V segment lost 1 base, leaving 9 bases of the junction unmatched. The CDR3 runs to 16 residues. CDR3 nucleotides: TGCGCCAGCAGCCAAGCGTTAGAGGGGGCGGGAGAGACCCAGTACTTC. As protein: CASSQALEGAGETQYF.

The V and J genes are TRBV28 and TRBJ1-1; weak D call: TRBD1 (6 bases). This CDR3 has 16 amino acids. CDR1 is MDHEN, CDR2 SYDVKM, per germline. V lost 6 bases, J lost 4 bases, and 21 bases lay in between. The CDR3 DNA reads TGTGCCAGCAGGGAAGGGGGGAACTCGGATGCCACTGAAGCTTTCTTT. Its translation: CASREGGNSDATEAFF. Full variable domain (rest looked up from reference TRBV28 and TRBJ1-1): DVKVTQSSRYLVKRTGEKVFLECVQDMDHENMFWYRQDPGLGLRLIYFSYDVKMKEKGDIPEGYSVSREKKERFSLILESASTNQTSMYLCASREGGNSDATEAFFGQGTRLTVV.

The chain joins TRBV11-2 to TRBJ2-2; perhaps D is TRBD1 or TRBD2 (5 bases each). The CDR3 totals 14 residues. CDR1 and CDR2 (germline): SGHAT, FQNNGV. V lost 0 bases and J 5 bases, leaving 7 bases between the germline ends. The CDR3 nucleotides are TGTGCCAGCAGCTTAGACGGGGCGACCGGGGAGCTGTTTTTT. Its protein is CASSLDGATGELFF.

The chain is built from TRBV6-1 and TRBJ2-2, with D perhaps matching TRBD1 or TRBD2 (5 bases each). V lost 4 bases and J lost 7, with 16 bases in between. Germline V gene sequence: CDR1 MNHNS, CDR2 SASEGT. The CDR3 spans 15 residues. The DNA for the CDR3 is TGTGCCAGCAGTGCCTGGGGCCCGGGACGCGGGGAGCTGTTTTTT. It specifies CASSAWGPGRGELFF.

The chain joins TRBV19 to TRBJ2-1, with D perhaps matching TRBD1 or TRBD2 (5 bases each). This CDR3 is 16 amino acids long. Germline CDR1 LNHDA, CDR2 SQIVND (reference sequence). The germline V and J ends were trimmed by 1 base and 8 bases, with 18 bases remaining between them. CDR3 sequence reads: CASSIGGMLGFDEQFF. CDR3 DNA: TGTGCCAGTAGTATAGGGGGGATGCTGGGGTTCGATGAGCAGTTCTTC.

This chain uses TRBV28 with TRBJ1-3, with D perhaps matching TRBD1 (5 bases). V dropped 3 bases and J dropped 7 bases, with 13 bases sitting between them. This CDR3 has 14 amino acids. Germline V gene data show CDR1 as MDHEN and CDR2 as SYDVKM. CDR3 sequence: CASSFSQAGNTIYF. The CDR3, as DNA: TGTGCCAGCAGTTTCTCGCAGGCAGGGAACACCATATATTTT.

The rearrangement uses TRBV5-1 and TRBJ2-7; D is uncertain. Looked up from germline, CDR1 is SGHRS and CDR2 is YFSETQ. The CDR3 has 13 residues. V shed 0 bases and J shed 3 bases, with 7 bases lying between them. The CDR3 DNA sequence: TGCGCCAGCAGCTTGGGCGCAGGCTACGAGCAGTACTTC. Residues: CASSLGAGYEQYF.

V is TRBV9 and J is TRBJ1-2, with 8 bases identical to TRBD1. V gave up 5 bases and J gave up 4 bases; unmatched junction bases: 10. The CDR3 is 15 amino acids. Germline CDR1 and CDR2: SGDLS and YYNGEE. The CDR3 protein is CASSATGAGGYGYTF. DNA of the CDR3: TGTGCCAGCAGTGCGACAGGGGCAGGAGGCTATGGCTACACCTTC.

This chain uses TRBV11-2 with TRBJ2-3, with D possibly TRBD1 on 6 matching bases. CDR1 and CDR2 (germline): SGHAT, FQNNGV. The CDR3 is made up of 17 amino acids. Trimming stripped 5 bases from V and 3 bases from J, with 21 bases between. Here the CDR3 reads CASSPRNRVSSTDTQYF. The DNA of the CDR3 is TGTGCCAGCAGCCCCAGGAACAGGGTATCGAGTACAGATACGCAGTATTTT.